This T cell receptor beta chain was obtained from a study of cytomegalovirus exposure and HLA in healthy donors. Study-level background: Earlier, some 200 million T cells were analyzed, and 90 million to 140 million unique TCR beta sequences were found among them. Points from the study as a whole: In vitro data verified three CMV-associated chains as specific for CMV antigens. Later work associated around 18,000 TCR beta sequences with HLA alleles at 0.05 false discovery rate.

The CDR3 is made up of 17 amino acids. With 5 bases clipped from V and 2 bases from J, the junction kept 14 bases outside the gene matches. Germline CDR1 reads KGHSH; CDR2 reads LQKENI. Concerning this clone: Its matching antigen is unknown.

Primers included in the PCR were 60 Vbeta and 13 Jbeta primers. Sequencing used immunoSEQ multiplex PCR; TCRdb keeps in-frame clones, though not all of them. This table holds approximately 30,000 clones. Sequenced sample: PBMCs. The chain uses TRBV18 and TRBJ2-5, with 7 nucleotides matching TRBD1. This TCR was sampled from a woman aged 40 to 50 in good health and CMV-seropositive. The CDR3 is CASSSGKGGYDQETQYF. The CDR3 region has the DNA TGTGCCAGCTCATCGGGGAAAGGGGGCTACGATCAAGAGACCCAGTACTTC.